Reported below is one T cell receptor (beta chain). Its antigen is unknown. A much larger clone differs from this one at a single base, so this may be a read error. The data stem from a study of tumor and adjacent non-tumor tissue in lung cancer. On the study more broadly: Aged about 31 to 80 years, patients included roughly ten men and about 5 women with stage I to III disease. Study-wide findings and caveats: Compared with tumor, normal lung showed significantly lower TCR diversity.

RNA was extracted from bulk tissue without any cell sorting. This non-tumor lung sample came from over 3 cm beyond the tumor edge. Between August and November 2014, newly diagnosed, chemotherapy-naive lung cancer patients underwent thoracic surgery in China. TCRbeta libraries were built with three rounds of nested PCR, modified from ARM-PCR. TCRdb recomputed calls from the multiplex PCR reads with MiXCR, one row per CDR3 protein. The profile shows more than 35,000 distinct CDR3 sequences, roughly three fifths of them singletons. This receptor was identified in a woman aged 40 to 50 with non-small cell lung cancer. Sequenced sample: distant non-tumor lung tissue.

The CDR3 region has the DNA TGTGCCTGGACCGGGGAGGGGTTCGACTACGAGCAGTACTTC. This sequence encodes CAWTGEGFDYEQYF. The chain couples TRBV30 to TRBJ2-7; TRBD2 aligns across 7 bases. V was pared by 4 bases and J by 3 bases, with 9 bases of the junction left unmatched. Germline V gene lookup returns CDR1 GTSNPN and CDR2 SVGIG (reference sequence). CDR3 length: 14 residues. The full variable domain, with the rest looked up from reference TRBV30 and TRBJ2-7, is SQTIHQWPATLVQPVGSPLSLECTVEGTSNPNLYWYRQAAGRGLQLLFYSVGIGQISSEVPQNLSASRPQDRQFILSSKKLLLSDSGFYLCAWTGEGFDYEQYFGPGTRLTVT.